Included here is one T cell receptor beta chain sequence, with context. This sample is drawn from a study of Ad26.COV2.S vaccination and SARS-CoV-2 variants. Study context: Ad26.COV2.S shots went into the muscle once or twice, 56 days apart.

Treatment defined: about 20 received Ad26.COV2.S at low or high dose, single or two shots; about 5 received placebo; per-sample allocation not given. Collection of samples fell on day 63 after the first vaccine or placebo injection. Clones were sequenced by immunoSEQ multiplex PCR, and TCRdb holds only the in-frame ones, with some missing. The data contain roughly 320,000 clones, about 82% of them singletons. The sequencing used peripheral blood, collected in a trial of Ad26.COV2.S vaccine versus placebo. The sequence was collected from a person between 18 and 65 years old who received the Ad26.COV2.S COVID-19 vaccine or a placebo.

This chain's CDR3 is CSAQPGTGSTYEQYF. CDR3 DNA: TGCAGCGCCCAACCCGGGACAGGGAGTACCTACGAGCAGTACTTC. The chain employs TRBV29-1 and TRBJ2-7; 9 bases align to TRBD1. This CDR3 is 15 amino acids long. In germline, CDR1 is SQVTM, CDR2 ANQGSEA. V was pared by 7 bases and J by 2 bases, with 12 bases of the junction left unmatched.